This TCR beta chain came from a study of T-cell memory formation after mild COVID-19. Study details: Largely, the TCR clusters proved donor specific.

TCRdb passed the 5' RACE reads through MiXCR, listing each CDR3 protein once. The sample holds approximately 65,000 distinct CDR3 sequences; 9% to 9.5% are singletons and the top ten take approximately 1.1%. The CDR3 is 18 residues long. V was shortened by 3 bases and J by 2 bases, with 19 bases between the two germline ends. Germline V gene data show CDR1 as LGHNA and CDR2 as YSLEER. This clonotype was sampled from a man aged 18 to 30 who had mild COVID-19 (a few samples of this study predate the infection). Cell type and time point are not known. Material for sequencing was PBMCs or a T cell subset sorted from them (not recorded which). V gene TRBV4-3 combines with J gene TRBJ2-2; a weak D match, TRBD1 (6 bases). The CDR3 nucleotides read TGCGCCAGCAGCCACGAAAGACCAGACAGGATAAACACCGGGGAGCTGTTTTTT. Its translation is CASSHERPDRINTGELFF.